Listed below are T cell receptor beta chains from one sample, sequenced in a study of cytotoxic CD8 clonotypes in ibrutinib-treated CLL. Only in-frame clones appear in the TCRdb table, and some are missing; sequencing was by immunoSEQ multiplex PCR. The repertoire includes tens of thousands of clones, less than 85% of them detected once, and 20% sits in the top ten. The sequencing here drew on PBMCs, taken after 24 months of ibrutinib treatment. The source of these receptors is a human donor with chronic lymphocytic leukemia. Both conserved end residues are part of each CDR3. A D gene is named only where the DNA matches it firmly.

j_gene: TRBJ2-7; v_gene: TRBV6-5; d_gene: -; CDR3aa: CASRGRDGASYEQYF
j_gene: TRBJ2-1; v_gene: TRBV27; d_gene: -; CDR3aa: CASSPFPRGYEQFF
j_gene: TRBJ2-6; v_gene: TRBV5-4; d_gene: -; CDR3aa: CASSLFRGGSLGANVLTF
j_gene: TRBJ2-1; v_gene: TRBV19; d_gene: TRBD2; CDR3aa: CASSNRLAGVYNEQFF
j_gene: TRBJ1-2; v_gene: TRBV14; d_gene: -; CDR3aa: CASSQDWSGVNYGYTF
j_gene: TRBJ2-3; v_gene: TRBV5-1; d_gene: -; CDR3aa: CASSLGVRGASTDTQYF
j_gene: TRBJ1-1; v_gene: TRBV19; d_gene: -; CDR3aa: CASSWGKRAEAFF
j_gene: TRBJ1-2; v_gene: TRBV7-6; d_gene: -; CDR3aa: CASSLGAGDYGYTF
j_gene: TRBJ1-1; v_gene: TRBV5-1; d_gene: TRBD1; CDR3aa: CASSTGQGAEAFF
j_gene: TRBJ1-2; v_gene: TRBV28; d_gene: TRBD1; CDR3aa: CASGDSGGYTF
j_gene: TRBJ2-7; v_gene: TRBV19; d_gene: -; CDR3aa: CASSIAGDHYEQYF
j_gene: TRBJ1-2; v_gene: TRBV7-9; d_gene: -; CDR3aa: CASSIRTGLYGYTF
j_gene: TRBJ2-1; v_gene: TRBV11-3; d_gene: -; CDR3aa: CASSPRGGSSHNEQFF
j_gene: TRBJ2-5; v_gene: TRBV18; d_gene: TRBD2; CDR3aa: CASSQLAGGEKETQYF
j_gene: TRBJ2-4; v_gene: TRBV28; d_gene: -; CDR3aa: CASSTPGRSGWKYF
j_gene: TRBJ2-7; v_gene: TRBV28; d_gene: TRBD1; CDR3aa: CASRPGQGVPYEQYF
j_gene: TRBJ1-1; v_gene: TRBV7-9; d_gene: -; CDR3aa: CASIQISGKGAFF
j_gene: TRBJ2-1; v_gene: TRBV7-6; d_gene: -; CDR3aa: CASSLGGEQQQFF
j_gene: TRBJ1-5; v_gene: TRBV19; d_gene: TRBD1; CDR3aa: CASRSYTGGDNQPQHF
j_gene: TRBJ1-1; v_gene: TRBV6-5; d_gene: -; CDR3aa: CASSLLDPRTEAFF
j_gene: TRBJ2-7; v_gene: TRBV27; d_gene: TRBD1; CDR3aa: CASSEYTGTGIPEQYF
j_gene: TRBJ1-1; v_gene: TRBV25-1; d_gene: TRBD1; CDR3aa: CASVGQGGTEAFF
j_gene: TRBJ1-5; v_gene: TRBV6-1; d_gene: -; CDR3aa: CASSARRRENQPQHF
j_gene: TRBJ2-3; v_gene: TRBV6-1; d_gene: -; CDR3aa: CASSESRDTQYF